This T cell receptor beta chain was profiled in a study of T cell repertoires in cytomegalovirus infection. Study-wide context: Public signatures in TCR beta pointed to CMV infection and matching HLA type. Study-level points and caveats: Carriage of CMV together with the relevant HLA was identifiable through cumulative public TCR beta family frequency. Within the response measured ex vivo, HLA-C-restricted CMV-specific TCR beta clonotypes were dominant.

One entry per CDR3 protein results from TCRdb running MiXCR on the reads. The sample includes hundreds of thousands of distinct CDR3 sequences, about a third of them seen just once. About this clonotype itself: Its antigen remains unidentified.

CDR3 length: 16 amino acids. J lost 2 bases, V lost 5 bases, and 9 bases had no gene match. V usage is TRBV12-3 or TRBV12-4 and J usage is TRBJ1-5; TRBD1 aligns across 7 bases. The receptor was isolated from a human donor in good health (CMV status not recorded). Some clones in this sample may be carry-over from other donors' samples. The sequencing sample was made of PBMCs. The CDR3 sequence: CASSISTGLGNQPQHF. In DNA, the CDR3 is TGTGCCAGCAGTATCTCGACAGGGTTAGGCAATCAGCCCCAGCATTTT.